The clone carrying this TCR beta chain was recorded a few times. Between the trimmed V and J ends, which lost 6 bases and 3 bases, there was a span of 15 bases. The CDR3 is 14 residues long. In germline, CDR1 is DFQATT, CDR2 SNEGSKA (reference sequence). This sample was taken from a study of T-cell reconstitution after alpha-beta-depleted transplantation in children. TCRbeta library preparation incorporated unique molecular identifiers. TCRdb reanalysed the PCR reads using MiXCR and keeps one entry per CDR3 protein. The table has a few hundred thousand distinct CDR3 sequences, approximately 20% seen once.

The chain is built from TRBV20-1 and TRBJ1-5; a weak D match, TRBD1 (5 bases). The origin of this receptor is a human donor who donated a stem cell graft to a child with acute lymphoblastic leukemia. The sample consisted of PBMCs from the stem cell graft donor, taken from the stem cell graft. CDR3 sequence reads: CSAPRGLLNQPQHF. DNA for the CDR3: TGCAGTGCCCCGCGGGGACTGCTCAATCAGCCCCAGCATTTT.